What follows are 12 T cell receptor beta chains derived from one specimen sequenced in a study of shared clonotypes between healthy human individuals. Here immunoSEQ multiplex PCR was the method, and the copy in TCRdb shows in-frame clones only, minus some. The sample has hundreds of thousands of clones; approximately 96% are singletons. Cells designated naive CD8 were CD45RO-negative and were positively selected for CCR7, with terminally differentiated effector memory CD45RA+ cells excluded. The sample was naive CD8+ T cells sorted from blood. The receptors shown here come from a man between 25 and 39 years old in good health.

The sample holds a few counts of this clone. The rearrangement links TRBV4-1 to TRBJ2-7, with D perhaps TRBD2 (6 bases). This CDR3 spans 14 amino acids. Germline CDR1 is MGHRA and CDR2 is YSYEKL. Trimming shortened V by 3 bases and J by 4 bases, and 13 bases separated the two germline ends. The CDR3 loop is CASSQRGWEYEQYF. In DNA form, the CDR3 reads TGCGCCAGCAGCCAGCGGGGATGGGAATACGAGCAGTACTTC.

This clone has only one observation. This rearrangement joins TRBV7-6 to TRBJ2-2; possibly TRBD2 for D (5 bases). V lost 3 bases, J lost 6 bases, and 11 bases lay in between. The CDR3 spans 14 residues. Germline CDR1 and CDR2: SGHVS and FNYEAQ. CDR3 coding DNA: TGTGCCAGCAGCTTCGGTGCGGGTGCCGGGGAGCTGTTTTTT. Its translation is CASSFGAGAGELFF.

This rearrangement joins TRBV7-9 to TRBJ2-3; a possible D gene is TRBD2 (5 bases). The CDR3 spans 13 residues. The germline V gene has CDR1 SEHNR and CDR2 FQNEAQ (reference sequence). The V end lost 2 bases, the J end lost 5 bases, and 8 bases lay between the germline ends. Here the CDR3 DNA reads TGTGCCAGCAGCTTAACGGGAATAGATACGCAGTATTTT. Translation gives CASSLTGIDTQYF.

The chain joins TRBV7-9 to TRBJ1-1; 8 bases are a match to TRBD1. This CDR3 region has 12 residues. Germline-derived CDR1 and CDR2 are SEHNR and FQNEAQ (reference sequence). The V gene end was trimmed by 11 bases and the J gene end by 2 bases; junction bases not matched to a gene: 4. The CDR3 spells CAEGTGNTEAFF. CDR3 nucleotide sequence: TGTGCCGAAGGGACAGGCAACACTGAAGCTTTCTTT.

The V gene is TRBV9, the J gene TRBJ1-1; weak D call: TRBD1 (6 bases). Germline CDR1 is SGDLS and CDR2 is YYNGEE. V was shortened by 3 bases and J by 0 bases, with 12 bases between the two germline ends. The CDR3 is 15 residues long. The CDR3 sequence is CASSAGAAMNTEAFF. The CDR3 bases are TGTGCCAGCAGCGCAGGGGCCGCGATGAACACTGAAGCTTTCTTT.

This chain links TRBV7-6 with TRBJ2-5; D perhaps matches TRBD2 (5 bases). The CDR3 extends over 13 amino acids. Germline V lookup: CDR1 SGHVS, CDR2 FNYEAQ. Trimming left V 5 bases short and J 4 bases short, with 11 bases between. This CDR3 is CASSPSGTETQYF. The CDR3 DNA follows: TGTGCCAGCAGCCCGAGCGGAACAGAGACCCAGTACTTC.

This clone has only one observation. The chain employs TRBV7-3 and TRBJ2-2; tentatively, D is TRBD1 (6 bases). The CDR3 extends over 14 amino acids. Germline loops: CDR1 SGHTA, CDR2 FQGTGA. The V and J ends lost 5 bases and 1 base respectively, with 8 bases between them. CDR3 nucleotide sequence: TGTGCCAGCAGCCTAGGGGGGAACACCGGGGAGCTGTTTTTT. Protein product: CASSLGGNTGELFF.

This clone has only one observation. The chain carries TRBV25-1 and TRBJ2-7, with TRBD2 matching 7 bases. The CDR3 has 15 amino acids. Germline V gene lookup returns CDR1 MGHDK and CDR2 SYGVNS. J lost 3 bases, V lost 3 bases, and 8 bases had no gene match. CDR3 sequence: CASSETGLGNYEQYF. The CDR3 region has the DNA TGTGCCAGCAGTGAGACTGGACTAGGCAACTACGAGCAGTACTTC.

The J gene is TRBJ2-7, the V gene TRBV7-9; 8 bases are a match to TRBD2. Trimming at V came to 5 bases and at J to 1 base, leaving 7 bases not matched to a gene. Per the germline V gene, CDR1 is SEHNR and CDR2 is FQNEAQ (reference sequence). The CDR3 runs to 15 residues. The CDR3 protein is CASSPAGALSYEQYF. The CDR3 DNA sequence: TGTGCCAGCAGCCCAGCGGGAGCCCTATCCTACGAGCAGTACTTC.

This clone was counted a single time. The genes are TRBV7-3 and TRBJ2-1, with D maybe TRBD2 (5 bases). CDR1 SGHTA and CDR2 FQGTGA come from the germline V gene. The CDR3 is 15 amino acids. Trimming left V 3 bases short and J 0 bases short, with 9 bases between. The chain's CDR3 is CASSFSVSSYNEQFF. The DNA for the CDR3 is TGTGCCAGCAGCTTTAGCGTTAGCTCCTACAATGAGCAGTTCTTC.

The rearrangement uses TRBV20-1 and TRBJ2-7; D gene uncertain. The length of the CDR3 is 10 residues. Germline V CDR1 and CDR2: DFQATT, SNEGSKA (reference sequence). V lost 7 bases and J lost 5, with 9 bases in between. The CDR3 loop reads CSVPRNEQYF. The DNA for the CDR3 is TGCAGTGTCCCAAGGAACGAGCAGTACTTC.

The chain has TRBV28 and TRBJ2-5, with TRBD2 identical over 13 bases. Trimming took 8 bases from V and 4 from J; bases not matched to a gene: 4. The CDR3 covers 14 residues. Germline-derived CDR1 and CDR2 are MDHEN and SYDVKM. Written as DNA, the CDR3 is TGTGCCAGCGGTGGACTAGCGGGAGTAGAGACCCAGTACTTC. It yields the protein CASGGLAGVETQYF.